Listed below are T cell receptor beta chains from one sample, sequenced in a study of Graves' ophthalmopathy and Graves' hyperthyroidism. One entry per CDR3 protein, called by TCRdb with MiXCR from the multiplex PCR reads. The sample gives about 370,000 distinct CDR3 sequences, about 15% of which show up once; 2% to 3% is in the top ten. The specimen sequenced was peripheral blood. The origin of the receptors is an adult woman with stable Graves' hyperthyroidism. The CDR3 runs from the conserved cysteine through the conserved F or W.

v_call | cdr3_aa
TRBV6-2/TRBV6-3 | CASSYSSLAYEQYF
TRBV6-1 | CASSAGSWEYF
TRBV12-3/TRBV12-4 | CASSLGTGDNSPLHF
TRBV29-1 | CSVDRVEAFF
TRBV6-1 | CASSEAFPGQGYEQYF
TRBV28 | CASRQRIRTSEETQYF
TRBV29-1 | CSVEARPDEQYF
TRBV9 | CASSFRDVGETQYF
TRBV9 | CASSAFGATQETQYF
TRBV4-2 | CASSPLKRDRGFSGANVLTF
TRBV24-1 | CATSDLRGSSYNEQFF
TRBV2 | CASSGDIPGNEQYF
TRBV30 | CAWSVMGLNTEAFF
TRBV25-1 | CASRRLLASGRPISGANVLTF
TRBV20-1 | CSAPGTSGRSSYEQYF
TRBV7-2 | CASSFDSSGNTIYF
TRBV12-3/TRBV12-4 | CASSPSSRIEAFF
TRBV28 | CASLLVGPPSNQPQHF
TRBV4-1 | CASSQLDRGIYGYTF
TRBV6-2/TRBV6-3 | CTSSYLAIYEQDF
TRBV12-3/TRBV12-4 | CASSLWDNTEAFF
TRBV12-5 | CASGPIGGVTNTEAFF
TRBV6-2/TRBV6-3 | CASSFTGGRLQPQHF
TRBV20-1 | CSARDSENGLKTQYF
TRBV28 | CASSFLGRRPEAFF
TRBV2 | CASTIGAGGTYEQYF
TRBV28 | CASSSTLSGNTGELFF
TRBV7-9 | CASSSTVLSEAFF
TRBV20-1 | CSVPLAGGGEQYF
TRBV7-3 | CASSLTSENNYGYTF
TRBV3-1 | CASSPRGGSSPLHF
TRBV28 | CASSLEGAGGEAQYF
TRBV19 | CASSQHLMNTEAFF
TRBV6-5 | CASSYTGGLTYEQYF
TRBV6-5 | CASTPMGTGGSSYNSPLHF
TRBV30 | CAWSPRGSAYEQYF
TRBV6-1 | CASSGRGTEAFF
TRBV4-3 | CASSQKGPAAGGRGETQYF
TRBV6-1 | CASSRQGVTEAFF
TRBV7-2 | CASSLVVTSESYEQYF
TRBV2 | CASSEALGGIYEQYF
TRBV20-1 | CSAREGTRMFYEQYF
TRBV30 | CAWTQGVDSPLHF
TRBV12-3/TRBV12-4 | CASSSTRENTEAFF
TRBV7-3 | CASSEGGGAETQYF
TRBV24-1 | CATSGKVQETQYF
TRBV10-3 | CAISESGGGAYEQYF
TRBV11-2 | CASSPLAGPINEQFF
TRBV10-3 | CATSEPQGSYTF
TRBV5-6 | CASSLFSPAENTGELFF